This TCR beta chain derives from a study of blood T cell repertoires in COVID-19 (dated by TCRdb to 2019 to 2021). With regard to the full study: Collaborator samples came from the United States, Italy and Spain and covered acute and convalescent phases of COVID-19. Samples were obtained from the ongoing ImmuneRACE study (first 160 participants) and from over 1,000 subjects provided by 6 global collaborators. Where HLA class I and class II types were available, the types were taken from metadata supplied by the sample provider, not from assay-based typing. The material from the prospective study consisted of cDNA or gDNA derived from T cells, B-cell-depleted T cells, or PBMCs. Sample metadata almost always included a de-identified subject ID, COVID-19 status, age in years and sex. The repertoires were released in a freely available public database intended as a resource for research on the immune response to SARS-CoV-2. The dataset comprised deeply sampled blood TCRbeta repertoires from subjects exposed to, actively infected with, or recovered from COVID-19.

In the prospective study, participants were about 18 to 100 years old, resided in about two dozen geographic areas of the United States, and were enrolled through a virtual design. To assign participants to cohorts, the prospective study relied on clinical history that participants themselves reported in a screening survey and a study questionnaire. For ImmuneRACE Cohort 3, a participant was defined as recovered based on two consecutive negative NP/OP PCR tests, clearance by a healthcare professional, or resolution of symptoms. In the prospective study, whole blood, serum and a nasopharyngeal or oropharyngeal swab were collected from each participant by mobile phlebotomists. Participants in the prospective study had the option to provide additional blood draws and questionnaires over a roughly two-month period. Before DNA extraction, blood samples from the prospective study were shipped at room temperature or frozen.

A distance of 4 bases separates the germline ends of V and J, which lose 3 bases and 7 bases respectively. The CDR3 sequence holds 11 residues, the cysteine and phenylalanine included. The sequence is cut down to CDR3 DNA, 33 bases in frame from base 1. The immunoSEQ Assay, a bias-controlled multiplex PCR, was used to amplify TCRbeta CDR3 regions from genomic DNA. On the authors' methods: Within the assay, amplification of reference gene primers was used to estimate how many nucleated cells each sample contained. Sequence reads were collapsed and filtered to measure the absolute abundance of every unique TCRbeta CDR3 rearrangement. For each sample, productive Simpson clonality was calculated as the square root of Simpson's diversity index over productive rearrangements. Here the immuneACCESS table is served through TCRdb, limited to in-frame sequences with V and J called. Missing clones are a known gap in these copies; in checked studies unresolved V genes cover under half, and the rest lacks a known reason. Clone size and V and J calls were adopted from that table, with D and trimming inferred from the DNA. For this sample there are over 150,000 clones; roughly nine tenths appear just once. The biggest ten clones account for 7% to 8% of the sample.

This clone was found once. Its antigen is currently not known. Base quality data are lacking; no much larger clone is found one base away. Findings and caveats that apply to the study as a whole: How much clinical and demographic metadata was included differed by source and by participant, and the metadata was provided uncurated.

In this chain, TRBV12-3 or TRBV12-4 is recombined with TRBJ2-1; the D gene is not confidently resolved. What was sequenced was PBMCs or T cells enriched from blood (not recorded which). This TCR derives from a woman between 50 and 59 years old who had recovered from COVID-19. The DNA reads TGTGCCAGCAGTTTTAAAAATGAGCAGTTCTTC. This sequence encodes CASSFKNEQFF.